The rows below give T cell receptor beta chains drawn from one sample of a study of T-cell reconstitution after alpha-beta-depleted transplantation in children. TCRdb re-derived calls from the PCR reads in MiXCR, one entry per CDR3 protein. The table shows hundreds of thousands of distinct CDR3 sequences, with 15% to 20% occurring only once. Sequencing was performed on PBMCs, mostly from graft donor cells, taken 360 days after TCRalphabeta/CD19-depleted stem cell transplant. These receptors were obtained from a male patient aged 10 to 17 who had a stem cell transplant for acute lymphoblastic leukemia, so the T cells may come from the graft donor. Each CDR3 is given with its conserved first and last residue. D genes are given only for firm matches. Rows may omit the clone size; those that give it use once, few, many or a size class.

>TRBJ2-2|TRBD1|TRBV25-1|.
CASRTDRVNTGELFF
TGTGCCAGCAGGACGGACAGGGTGAACACCGGGGAGCTGTTTTTT
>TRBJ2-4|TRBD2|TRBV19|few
CASSRLAGKNIQYF
TGTGCCAGTAGCCGACTAGCGGGAAAAAACATTCAGTACTTC
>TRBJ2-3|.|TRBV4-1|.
CASSQVEGTDTQYF
TGCGCCAGCAGCCAAGTGGAGGGCACAGATACGCAGTATTTT
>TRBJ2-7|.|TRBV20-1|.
CSARDPWRTVAYEQYF
TGCAGTGCTAGAGATCCCTGGAGGACAGTCGCCTACGAGCAGTACTTC
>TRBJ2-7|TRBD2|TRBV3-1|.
CASSQAGRENYEQYF
TGTGCCAGCAGCCAAGCGGGGCGGGAGAACTACGAGCAGTACTTC
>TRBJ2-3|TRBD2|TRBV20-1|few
CSATSSGEISDTQYF
TGCAGTGCTACCTCTAGCGGGGAGATTTCAGATACGCAGTATTTT
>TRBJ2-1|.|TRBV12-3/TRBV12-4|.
CASVQYYNEQFF
TGTGCCAGTGTTCAGTACTACAATGAGCAGTTCTTC
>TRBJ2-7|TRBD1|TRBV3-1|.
CASSHGQGARSYEQYF
TGTGCCAGCAGCCATGGACAGGGGGCGAGGTCCTACGAGCAGTACTTC
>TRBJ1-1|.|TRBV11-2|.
CASSLRQLLGNTEAFF
TGTGCCAGCAGCCTCCGACAGTTATTGGGGAACACTGAAGCTTTCTTT
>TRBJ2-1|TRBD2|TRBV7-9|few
CASSSTTGTSGNEQFF
TGTGCCAGCAGCTCCACCACCGGGACTAGCGGCAATGAGCAGTTCTTC
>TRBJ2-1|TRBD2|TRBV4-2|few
CASSSGLGSSNEQFF
TGTGCCAGCAGCTCCGGACTAGGATCCTCCAATGAGCAGTTCTTC
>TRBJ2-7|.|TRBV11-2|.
CASSPGTLQYF
TGTGCCAGCAGCCCGGGGACGTTGCAGTACTTC
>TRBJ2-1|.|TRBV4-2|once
CASRDLHRLHEQFF
TGTGCCAGTAGAGACTTACATAGGCTCCATGAGCAGTTCTTC
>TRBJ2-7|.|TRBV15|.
CATSRDRGTLYEQYF
TGTGCCACCAGCAGAGATCGCGGGACTCTCTACGAGCAGTACTTC
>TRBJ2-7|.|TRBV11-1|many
CASSLVGGNYEQYF
TGTGCCAGCAGCTTAGTCGGCGGAAACTACGAGCAGTACTTC
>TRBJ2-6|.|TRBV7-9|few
CASSSTWGANVLTF
TGTGCCAGCAGCTCTACGTGGGGGGCCAACGTCCTGACTTTC
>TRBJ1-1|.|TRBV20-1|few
CSASSGALDTEAFF
TGCAGTGCTAGCTCAGGGGCATTGGACACTGAAGCTTTCTTT